This entry concerns a single TCR beta chain. The record originates from a study of monozygotic twins with inflammatory bowel disease. Germline CDR1 SGHDT, CDR2 YYEEEE. The CDR3 totals 16 residues. Reprocessing the 5' RACE reads, TCRdb reports a single entry for every CDR3 protein and omits DNA. The sample data list about 450,000 distinct CDR3 sequences. The V call is TRBV5-6, the J call TRBJ2-6; as DNA is missing, the TRBD1 call by TCRdb cannot be tested. This receptor was obtained from a human donor with ulcerative colitis or Crohn's disease, or a healthy co-twin of an affected twin (not recorded which). Material for sequencing was blood. The CDR3 is CASSPGFHSGANVLTF. Looking up the rest from reference TRBV5-6 and TRBJ2-6 gives the full variable domain: DAGVTQSPTHLIKTRGQQVTLRCSPKSGHDTVSWYQQALGQGPQFIFQYYEEEERQRGNFPDRFSGHQFPNYSSELNVNALLLGDSALYLCASSPGFHSGANVLTFGAGSRLTVL.